Listed here are 27 T cell receptor beta chains from one sample, sequenced in a study of cytomegalovirus exposure and HLA in healthy donors. Both 60 Vbeta primers and 13 Jbeta primers went into the PCR. Repertoires were generated with immunoSEQ multiplex PCR, while TCRdb's copy carries only in-frame clones and drops some. The table has some 170,000 clones, roughly 79% seen once. The sample was PBMCs. These receptors were collected from a woman aged 18-35 years in good health and CMV-seropositive.

The sample holds one count of this clone. The chain recombines TRBV5-6 with TRBJ2-5, with D perhaps TRBD1 (6 bases). The J call may be wrong; the DNA end is better matched by TRBJ2-7. This CDR3 is built from 16 residues. Per the germline V gene, CDR1 is SGHDT and CDR2 is YYEEEE. CDR3 in amino acids: CASRSAGTKYFYEQYF. The CDR3 region has the DNA TGTGCCAGCAGATCCGCCGGGACAAAATACTTCTACGAGCAGTACTTC.

This chain joins TRBV15 and TRBJ1-2; D remains unclear. Germline V lookup: CDR1 LNHNV, CDR2 YYDKDF (reference sequence). The CDR3 totals 13 residues. With 7 bases removed from V and 8 bases from J, the gap between germline ends came to 17 bases. CDR3: CATTPGSYVGYTF. CDR3 nucleotide sequence: TGTGCCACCACCCCGGGATCCTATGTGGGCTACACCTTC.

The rearrangement uses TRBV2 and TRBJ1-5; D call uncertain. The length of the CDR3 is 15 residues. Germline CDR1 and CDR2: SNHLY and FYNNEI. V lost 7 bases and J 3 bases, leaving 16 bases between the germline ends. DNA of the CDR3: TGTGCCAGCAAGGCCAGGTGGATGGACAATCAGCCCCAGCATTTT. Translation gives CASKARWMDNQPQHF.

The chain employs TRBV5-6 and TRBJ2-7, with 9 bases aligning to TRBD1. This CDR3 contains 14 residues. J lost 3 bases, V lost 2 bases, and 3 bases had no gene match. Germline CDR1 SGHDT, CDR2 YYEEEE. CDR3 region: CASSFSTGGYEQYF. The CDR3 coding sequence is TGTGCCAGCAGCTTTTCGACAGGGGGCTACGAGCAGTACTTC.

The chain recombines TRBV7-9 with TRBJ1-1; D not resolved. Germline CDR1 is SEHNR and CDR2 is FQNEAQ (reference sequence). The V end was cut by 0 bases, the J end by 3 bases, with 11 bases between. This CDR3 is built from 15 residues. CDR3 DNA: TGTGCCAGCAGCTTAGCCCGCCAGAGGGACACTGAAGCTTTCTTT. This translates into CASSLARQRDTEAFF.

The chain couples TRBV4-2 to TRBJ2-3; 7 bases line up with TRBD1. Germline CDR1 reads LGHNA; CDR2 reads YNFKEQ. Losses at the gene ends were 2 bases for V and 1 base for J; bases not matched to a gene: 6. This CDR3 is built from 16 residues. The CDR3 loop reads CASSQRGPEGTDTQYF. The CDR3 DNA reads as TGTGCCAGCAGCCAAAGGGGGCCGGAGGGCACAGATACGCAGTATTTT.

The chain carries TRBV5-5 and TRBJ1-4; TRBD1 might be the D (5 bases). V was clipped by 1 base and J by 1 base, with 8 bases between them. This CDR3 is 15 amino acids long. Germline CDR1 reads SGHKS; CDR2 reads YYEKEE (reference sequence). CDR3 protein: CASSLSRETNEKLFF. CDR3 bases: TGTGCCAGCAGCTTGAGCAGGGAAACTAATGAAAAACTGTTTTTT.

The CDR3 protein is CAISESEASGDNNEQFF. DNA of the CDR3: TGTGCCATCAGTGAGTCGGAGGCTAGCGGGGATAACAATGAGCAGTTCTTC. V and J are TRBV10-3 and TRBJ2-1; 9 positions agree with TRBD2. The length of the CDR3 is 17 residues. Trimming cost V 0 bases and J 5 bases; bases outside gene matches: 8. Germline V lookup: CDR1 ENHRY, CDR2 SYGVKD.

This chain joins TRBV2 and TRBJ1-6, with a possible D match to TRBD1 (5 bases). Germline V gene lookup returns CDR1 SNHLY and CDR2 FYNNEI. The CDR3 runs 13 residues. V lost 7 bases to trimming and J lost 11 bases, with 15 bases between them. The CDR3 region is CASIGVAIAPLHF. The CDR3 bases are TGTGCCAGCATAGGGGTGGCAATCGCACCCCTCCACTTT.

The chain combines TRBV2 with TRBJ2-7; 10 nucleotides align to TRBD1. Germline-derived CDR1 and CDR2 are SNHLY and FYNNEI. V lost 1 base and J lost 4; bases outside the gene matches: 4. CDR3 length equals 15 residues. The CDR3 sequence: CASSEGGQGWYEQYF. CDR3 sequence (DNA): TGTGCCAGCAGTGAAGGGGGACAGGGGTGGTACGAGCAGTACTTC.

The genes are TRBV7-3 and TRBJ2-1; tentatively, D is TRBD1 (6 bases). This CDR3 has 15 amino acids. Germline loops: CDR1 SGHTA, CDR2 FQGTGA. The germline V and J ends were trimmed by 2 bases and 1 base, with 9 bases remaining between them. The CDR3 region has the DNA TGTGCCAGCAGCTTAGGGCAGGGGTCCTACAATGAGCAGTTCTTC. Amino acids: CASSLGQGSYNEQFF.

V and J are TRBV10-2 and TRBJ1-6; D is unclear. The ends were cut back, 10 bases at V and 8 bases at J, with 15 bases in the middle. The CDR3 runs to 13 residues. Per germline, CDR1 WSHSY and CDR2 SAAADI. The CDR3 sequence: CATLPGSDSPLHF. The CDR3 DNA follows: TGCGCCACCCTACCCGGGAGTGATTCACCCCTCCACTTT.

This clone was observed a single time. The gene calls are TRBV5-1 and TRBJ1-4; 10 bases align to TRBD1. Germline V gene lookup returns CDR1 SGHRS and CDR2 YFSETQ. The CDR3 has 15 residues. The V gene end was trimmed by 3 bases and the J gene end by 6 bases; junction bases not matched to a gene: 5. In DNA form, the CDR3 reads TGCGCCAGCAGCTCGAGCGGGACAGGGGATGAAAAACTGTTTTTT. It translates to CASSSSGTGDEKLFF.

V is TRBV25-1 and J is TRBJ2-3, with 11 nucleotides matching TRBD2. The CDR3 loop spans 16 amino acids. V was pared by 2 bases and J by 6 bases, with 7 bases of the junction left unmatched. Germline V gene data show CDR1 as MGHDK and CDR2 as SYGVNS. Here the CDR3 reads CASSEVAGGGRDTQYF. As DNA, the CDR3 is TGTGCCAGCAGTGAAGTAGCGGGGGGGGGCCGCGATACGCAGTATTTT. The full variable domain, its missing parts supplied by reference TRBV25-1 and TRBJ2-3, is EADIYQTPRYLVIGTGKKITLECSQTMGHDKMYWYQQDPGMELHLIHYSYGVNSTEKGDLSSESTVSRIRTEHFPLTLESARPSHTSQYLCASSEVAGGGRDTQYFGPGTRLTVL.

The chain links TRBV5-1 to TRBJ1-1; D unclear. There are 17 residues in the CDR3. The V gene's germline CDR1 is SGHRS and CDR2 YFSETQ. V was cut by 4 bases and J by 2 bases, with 21 bases left in between. CDR3 coding DNA: TGCGCCAGCAGCCAAACCCACTTCAAGGGAGAAAACACTGAAGCTTTCTTT. Residues: CASSQTHFKGENTEAFF.

This clone was found once. This chain links TRBV2 with TRBJ1-3; D uncertain. The CDR3 spans 16 residues. Germline V gene data show CDR1 as SNHLY and CDR2 as FYNNEI. V lost 2 bases, J lost 0 bases, and 11 bases lay in between. CDR3: CASSEQHSNSGNTIYF. The CDR3 bases are TGTGCCAGCAGTGAACAGCACAGTAACTCTGGAAACACCATATATTTT.

The rearrangement links TRBV5-1 to TRBJ2-1; 11 positions match TRBD2. The germline gives CDR1 SGHRS, CDR2 YFSETQ. There are 18 residues in the CDR3. Trimming cost V 0 bases and J 3 bases; bases outside gene matches: 8. For the CDR3, the DNA is TGCGCCAGCAGCTTGGATCTAGCGGGGGGCACTGGCTACAATGAGCAGTTCTTC. Translated: CASSLDLAGGTGYNEQFF.

The V call is TRBV23-1, the J call TRBJ1-4, with D maybe TRBD1 (6 bases). TRBV23-1 belongs to the ORF category, with a function that is uncertain. Trimming removed 11 bases at V and 8 bases at J, with 9 bases between. The CDR3 runs to 10 residues. Here the CDR3 reads CARQGEKLFF. In DNA form, the CDR3 reads TGCGCCCGGCAGGGGGAAAAACTGTTTTTT.

The V gene is TRBV20-1, the J gene TRBJ1-2; tentative D call: TRBD1 (6 bases). Trimming left V 0 bases short and J 7 bases short, with 6 bases between. CDR1 DFQATT and CDR2 SNEGSKA come from the germline V gene (reference sequence). The CDR3 runs 11 residues. DNA for the CDR3: TGCAGTGCTAGAGACAGGGGTGGCTACACCTTC. Amino acids: CSARDRGGYTF.

The rearrangement joins TRBV4-3 to TRBJ1-1, with 7 bases matching TRBD1. The V gene end was trimmed by 3 bases and the J gene end by 10 bases; junction bases not matched to a gene: 11. This CDR3 is 14 amino acids long. CDR1 and CDR2 (germline): LGHNA, YSLEER. This CDR3 is CASSQTDRYGSAFF. DNA of the CDR3: TGCGCCAGCAGCCAGACGGACAGGTATGGTTCAGCTTTCTTT.

This sequence joins TRBV27 and TRBJ2-1, with 9 positions matching TRBD2. The ends lost 1 base at V and 5 bases at J; junction bases unmatched: 6. The CDR3 sequence is 16 residues long. From germline, CDR1 is MNHEY and CDR2 SMNVEV (reference sequence). Written as DNA, the CDR3 is TGTGCCAGCAGTTTATTCCCAGCGGGGGGAAACAATGAGCAGTTCTTC. It is translated as CASSLFPAGGNNEQFF.

This chain connects TRBV5-6 to TRBJ2-7, with D uncertain. This CDR3 has 15 residues. Looked up from germline, CDR1 is SGHDT and CDR2 is YYEEEE. Between the trimmed V and J ends, which lost 1 base and 1 base, there was a span of 12 bases. The CDR3 DNA sequence: TGTGCCAGCAGCTTGACACAGTTAGTATCCTACGAGCAGTACTTC. This translates into CASSLTQLVSYEQYF.

The chain joins TRBV6-5 to TRBJ2-2, with D maybe TRBD2 (5 bases). CDR3 length equals 14 residues. Germline values: CDR1 MNHEY, CDR2 SVGAGI. V was cut by 8 bases and J by 2 bases, with 12 bases left in between. The CDR3 sequence: CASQRRPNTGELFF. The CDR3 DNA follows: TGTGCCAGCCAAAGGAGGCCAAACACCGGGGAGCTGTTTTTT.

This sequence joins TRBV7-8 and TRBJ2-3; the match to TRBD1 covers 7 bases. Germline CDR1 and CDR2: SGHVS and FQNEAQ. This CDR3 spans 16 amino acids. Losses at the gene ends were 0 bases for V and 1 base for J; bases not matched to a gene: 4. The CDR3 loop reads CASSLADRQGTDTQYF. DNA of the CDR3: TGTGCCAGCAGCTTAGCGGACAGGCAAGGCACAGATACGCAGTATTTT.

The rearrangement links TRBV6-1 to TRBJ2-7; D remains unclear. The CDR3 extends over 12 amino acids. V was trimmed by 4 bases and J by 4 bases, leaving 8 bases between them. Germline V CDR1 and CDR2: MNHNS, SASEGT. CDR3 amino acids: CASSAVTYEQYF. For the CDR3, the DNA is TGTGCCAGCAGTGCCGTGACTTACGAGCAGTACTTC.

The chain employs TRBV2 and TRBJ1-1; TRBD1 aligns across 8 bases. Germline V gene data show CDR1 as SNHLY and CDR2 as FYNNEI. This CDR3 has 16 residues. J lost 5 bases, V lost 3 bases, and 11 bases had no gene match. CDR3 bases: TGTGCCAGCAGTGACAGGACAGGGTACCGGGAGACTGAAGCTTTCTTT. The encoded protein is CASSDRTGYRETEAFF. Looking up the rest from reference TRBV2 and TRBJ1-1 gives the full variable domain: EPEVTQTPSHQVTQMGQEVILRCVPISNHLYFYWYRQILGQKVEFLVSFYNNEISEKSEIFDDQFSVERPDGSNFTLKIRSTKLEDSAMYFCASSDRTGYRETEAFFGQGTRLTVV.

The chain recombines TRBV19 with TRBJ2-7; D not resolved. Trimming took 7 bases from V and 4 from J, leaving 14 bases between them. Germline loops: CDR1 LNHDA, CDR2 SQIVND (reference sequence). The CDR3 contains 13 residues. The CDR3 reads CASTSTPGYEQYF. The CDR3 DNA sequence: TGTGCCAGTACCTCAACGCCGGGTTACGAGCAGTACTTC.